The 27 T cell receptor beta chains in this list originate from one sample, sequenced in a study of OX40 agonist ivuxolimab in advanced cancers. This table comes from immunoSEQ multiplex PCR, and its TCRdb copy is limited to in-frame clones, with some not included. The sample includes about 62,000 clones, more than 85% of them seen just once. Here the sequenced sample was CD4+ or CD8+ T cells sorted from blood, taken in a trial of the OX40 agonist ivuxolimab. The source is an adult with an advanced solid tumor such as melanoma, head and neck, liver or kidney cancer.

DNA of the CDR3: TGTGCCAGCAGTGATCCCCTAGTCCGCTACAATGAGCAGTTCTTC. Translated: CASSDPLVRYNEQFF. The chain joins TRBV6-4 to TRBJ2-1, with D uncertain. The germline V gene encodes CDR1 MRHNA and CDR2 SNTAGT. The length of the CDR3 is 15 residues. V lost 3 bases to trimming and J lost 3 bases, with 12 bases between them.

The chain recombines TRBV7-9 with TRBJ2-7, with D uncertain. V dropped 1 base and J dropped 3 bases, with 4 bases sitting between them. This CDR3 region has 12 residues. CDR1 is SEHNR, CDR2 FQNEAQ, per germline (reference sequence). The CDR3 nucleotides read TGTGCCAGCAGCTTAGACTACTACGAGCAGTACTTC. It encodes CASSLDYYEQYF. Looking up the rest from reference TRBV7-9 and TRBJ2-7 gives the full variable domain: DTGVSQNPRHKITKRGQNVTFRCDPISEHNRLYWYRQTLGQGPEFLTYFQNEAQLEKSRLLSDRFSAERPKGSFSTLEIQRTEQGDSAMYLCASSLDYYEQYFGPGTRLTVT.

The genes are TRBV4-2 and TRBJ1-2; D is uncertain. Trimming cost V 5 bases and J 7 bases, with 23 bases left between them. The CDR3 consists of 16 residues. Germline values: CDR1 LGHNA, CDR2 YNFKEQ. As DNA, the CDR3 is TGTGCCAGCAGCGCTTACTATTCTGAGGACGTCGGTGGCTACACCTTC. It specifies CASSAYYSEDVGGYTF.

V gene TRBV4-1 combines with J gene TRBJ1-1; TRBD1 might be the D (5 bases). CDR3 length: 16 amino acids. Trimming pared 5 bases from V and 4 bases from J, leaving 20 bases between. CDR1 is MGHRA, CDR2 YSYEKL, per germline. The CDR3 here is CASSKGESTAVTEAFF. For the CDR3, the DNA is TGCGCCAGCAGCAAAGGGGAGTCGACAGCGGTCACTGAAGCTTTCTTT.

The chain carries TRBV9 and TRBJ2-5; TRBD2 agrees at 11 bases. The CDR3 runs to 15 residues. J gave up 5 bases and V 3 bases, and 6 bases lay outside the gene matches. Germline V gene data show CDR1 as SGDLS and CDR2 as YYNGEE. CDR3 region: CASSATGTSGETQYF. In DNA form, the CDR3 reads TGTGCCAGCAGCGCCACCGGGACTAGCGGCGAGACCCAGTACTTC.

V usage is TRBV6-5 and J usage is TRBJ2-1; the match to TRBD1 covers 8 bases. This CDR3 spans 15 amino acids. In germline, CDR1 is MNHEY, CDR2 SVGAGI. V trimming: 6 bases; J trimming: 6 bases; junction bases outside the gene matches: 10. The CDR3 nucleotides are TGTGCCAGCAGACTACAGGGGGGCCCTCTCAATGAGCAGTTCTTC. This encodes CASRLQGGPLNEQFF.

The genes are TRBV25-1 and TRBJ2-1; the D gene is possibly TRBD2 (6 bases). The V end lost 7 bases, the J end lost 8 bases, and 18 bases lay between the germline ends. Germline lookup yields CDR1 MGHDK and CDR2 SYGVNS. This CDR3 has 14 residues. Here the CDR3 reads CASTRARELDEQFF. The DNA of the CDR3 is TGTGCCAGCACCAGGGCCCGGGAGTTGGATGAGCAGTTCTTC.

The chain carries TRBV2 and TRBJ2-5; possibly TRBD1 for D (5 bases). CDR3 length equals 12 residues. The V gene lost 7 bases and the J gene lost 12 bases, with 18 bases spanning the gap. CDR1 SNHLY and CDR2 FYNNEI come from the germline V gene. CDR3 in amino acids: CASKSSGQEKYF. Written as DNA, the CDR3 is TGTGCCAGCAAGAGTTCAGGGCAAGAGAAGTACTTC.

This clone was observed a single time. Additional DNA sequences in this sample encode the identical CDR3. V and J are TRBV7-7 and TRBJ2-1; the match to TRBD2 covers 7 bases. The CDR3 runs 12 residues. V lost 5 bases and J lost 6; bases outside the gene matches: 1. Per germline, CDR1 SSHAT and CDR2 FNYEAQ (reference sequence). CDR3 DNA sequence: TGTGCCAGCAGCCCGGGGGGCAATGAGCAGTTCTTC. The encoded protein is CASSPGGNEQFF.

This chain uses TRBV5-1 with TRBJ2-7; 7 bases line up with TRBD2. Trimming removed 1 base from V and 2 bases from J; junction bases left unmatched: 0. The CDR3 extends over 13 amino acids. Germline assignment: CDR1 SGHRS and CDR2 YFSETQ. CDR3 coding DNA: TGCGCCAGCAGCTTGACTAGCGCCTACGAGCAGTACTTC. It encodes CASSLTSAYEQYF.

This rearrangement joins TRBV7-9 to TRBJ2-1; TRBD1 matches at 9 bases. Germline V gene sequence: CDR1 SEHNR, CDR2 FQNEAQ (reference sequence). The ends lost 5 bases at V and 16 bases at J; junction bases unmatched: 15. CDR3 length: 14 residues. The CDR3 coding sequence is TGTGCCAGCAGCGACGAGACAGGGGGAAGGGTCGGCTTCTTC. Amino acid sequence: CASSDETGGRVGFF.

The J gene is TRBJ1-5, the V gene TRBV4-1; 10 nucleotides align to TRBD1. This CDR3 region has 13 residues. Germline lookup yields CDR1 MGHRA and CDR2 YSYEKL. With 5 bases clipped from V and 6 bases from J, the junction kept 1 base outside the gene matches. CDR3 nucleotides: TGCGCCAGCAGCGGGACAGGGGTTCAGCCCCAGCATTTT. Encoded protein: CASSGTGVQPQHF.

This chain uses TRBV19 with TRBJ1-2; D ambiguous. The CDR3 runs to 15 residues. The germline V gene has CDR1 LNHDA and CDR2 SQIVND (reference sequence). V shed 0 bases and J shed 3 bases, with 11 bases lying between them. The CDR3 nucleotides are TGTGCCAGTAGTATAGAGGAAGCAGCGGACTATGGCTACACCTTC. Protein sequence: CASSIEEAADYGYTF.

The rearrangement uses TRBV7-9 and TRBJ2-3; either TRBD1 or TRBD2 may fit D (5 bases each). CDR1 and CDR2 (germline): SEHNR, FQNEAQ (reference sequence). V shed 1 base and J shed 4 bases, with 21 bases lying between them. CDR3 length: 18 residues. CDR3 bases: TGTGCCAGCAGCTTAGAGTTGATGGGACCCAAGGCCGCAGATACGCAGTATTTT. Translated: CASSLELMGPKAADTQYF.

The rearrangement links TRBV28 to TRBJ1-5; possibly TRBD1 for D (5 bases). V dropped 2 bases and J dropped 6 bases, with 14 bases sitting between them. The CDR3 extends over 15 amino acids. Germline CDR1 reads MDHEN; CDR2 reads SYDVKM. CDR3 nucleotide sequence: TGTGCCAGCAGTTTAGGGCAGGGTATAAGTCAGCCCCAGCATTTT. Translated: CASSLGQGISQPQHF.

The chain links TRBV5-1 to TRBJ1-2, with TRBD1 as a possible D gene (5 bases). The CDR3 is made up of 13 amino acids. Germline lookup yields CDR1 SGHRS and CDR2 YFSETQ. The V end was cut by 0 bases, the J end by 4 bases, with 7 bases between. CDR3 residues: CASSLDRLYGYTF. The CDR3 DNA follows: TGCGCCAGCAGCTTGGACAGGCTCTATGGCTACACCTTC.

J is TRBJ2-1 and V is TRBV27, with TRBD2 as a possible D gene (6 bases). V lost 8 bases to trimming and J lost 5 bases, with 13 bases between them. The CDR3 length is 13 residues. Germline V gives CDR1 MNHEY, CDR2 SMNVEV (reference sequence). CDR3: CASGPGDHNEQFF. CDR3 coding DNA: TGTGCCAGCGGACCGGGAGACCACAATGAGCAGTTCTTC.

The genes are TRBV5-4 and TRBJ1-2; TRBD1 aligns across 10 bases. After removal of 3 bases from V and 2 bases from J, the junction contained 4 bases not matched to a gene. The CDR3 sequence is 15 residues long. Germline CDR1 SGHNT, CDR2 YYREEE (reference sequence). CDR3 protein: CASSSGTGVNYGYTF. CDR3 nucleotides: TGTGCCAGCAGCTCCGGGACAGGGGTGAACTATGGCTACACCTTC.

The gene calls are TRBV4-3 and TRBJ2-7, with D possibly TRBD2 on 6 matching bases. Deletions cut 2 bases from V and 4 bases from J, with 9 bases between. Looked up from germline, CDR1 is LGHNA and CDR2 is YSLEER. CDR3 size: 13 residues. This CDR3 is CASSQFSGYEQYF. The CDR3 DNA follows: TGCGCCAGCAGCCAATTTAGCGGATACGAGCAGTACTTC.

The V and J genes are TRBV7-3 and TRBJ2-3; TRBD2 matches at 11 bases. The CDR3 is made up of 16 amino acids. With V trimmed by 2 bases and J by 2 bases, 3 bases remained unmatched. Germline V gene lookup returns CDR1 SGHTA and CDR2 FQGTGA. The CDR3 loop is CASSLLAGGITDTQYF. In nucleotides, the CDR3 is TGTGCCAGCAGCTTACTAGCGGGGGGTATCACAGATACGCAGTATTTT.

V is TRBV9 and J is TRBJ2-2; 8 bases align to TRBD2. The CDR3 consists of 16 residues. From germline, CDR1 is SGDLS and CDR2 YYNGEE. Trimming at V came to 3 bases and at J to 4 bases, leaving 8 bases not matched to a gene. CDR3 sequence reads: CASSGPSGSITGELFF. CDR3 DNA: TGTGCCAGCAGCGGACCCAGCGGGAGCATCACCGGGGAGCTGTTTTTT.

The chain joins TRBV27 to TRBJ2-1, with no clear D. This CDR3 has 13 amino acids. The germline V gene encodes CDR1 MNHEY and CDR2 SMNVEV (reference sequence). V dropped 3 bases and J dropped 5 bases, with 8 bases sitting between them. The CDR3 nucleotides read TGTGCCAGCAGTTTCCACACCAACAATGAGCAGTTCTTC. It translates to CASSFHTNNEQFF.

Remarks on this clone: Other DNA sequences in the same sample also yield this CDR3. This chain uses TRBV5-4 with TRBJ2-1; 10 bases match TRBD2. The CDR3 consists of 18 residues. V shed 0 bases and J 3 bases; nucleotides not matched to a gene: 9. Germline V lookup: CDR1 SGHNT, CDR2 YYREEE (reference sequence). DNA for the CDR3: TGTGCCAGCAGCTTGGTAGGTCTAGCGGGAGCGGACTACAATGAGCAGTTCTTC. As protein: CASSLVGLAGADYNEQFF.

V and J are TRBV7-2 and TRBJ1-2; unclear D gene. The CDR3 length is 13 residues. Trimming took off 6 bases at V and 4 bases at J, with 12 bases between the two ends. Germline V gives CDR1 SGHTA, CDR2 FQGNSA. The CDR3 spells CASSPTTTYGYTF. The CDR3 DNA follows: TGTGCCAGCAGTCCGACAACGACCTATGGCTACACCTTC.

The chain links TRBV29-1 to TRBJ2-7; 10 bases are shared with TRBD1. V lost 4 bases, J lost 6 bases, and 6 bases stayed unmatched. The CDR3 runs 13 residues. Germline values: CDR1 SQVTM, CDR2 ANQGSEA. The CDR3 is CSVVWDRGGEQYF. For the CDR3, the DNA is TGCAGCGTTGTTTGGGACAGGGGCGGCGAGCAGTACTTC.

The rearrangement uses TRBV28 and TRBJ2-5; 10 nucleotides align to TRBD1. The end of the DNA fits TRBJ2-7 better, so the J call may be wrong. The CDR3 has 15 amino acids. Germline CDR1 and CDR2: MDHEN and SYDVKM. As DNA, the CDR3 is TGTGCCAGCAGCTCGCCGCCGGGACAGGGGTTCGAGCAGTACTTC. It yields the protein CASSSPPGQGFEQYF.

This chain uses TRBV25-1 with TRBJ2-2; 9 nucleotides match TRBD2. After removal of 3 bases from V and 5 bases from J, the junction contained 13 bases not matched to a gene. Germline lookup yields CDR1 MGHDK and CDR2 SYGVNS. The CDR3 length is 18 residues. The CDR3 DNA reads TGTGCCAGCAGTGACCCCCTCTGGCAGCGGGGGGAAACCGGGGAGCTGTTTTTT. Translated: CASSDPLWQRGETGELFF. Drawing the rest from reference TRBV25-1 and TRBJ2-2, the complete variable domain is EADIYQTPRYLVIGTGKKITLECSQTMGHDKMYWYQQDPGMELHLIHYSYGVNSTEKGDLSSESTVSRIRTEHFPLTLESARPSHTSQYLCASSDPLWQRGETGELFFGEGSRLTVL.